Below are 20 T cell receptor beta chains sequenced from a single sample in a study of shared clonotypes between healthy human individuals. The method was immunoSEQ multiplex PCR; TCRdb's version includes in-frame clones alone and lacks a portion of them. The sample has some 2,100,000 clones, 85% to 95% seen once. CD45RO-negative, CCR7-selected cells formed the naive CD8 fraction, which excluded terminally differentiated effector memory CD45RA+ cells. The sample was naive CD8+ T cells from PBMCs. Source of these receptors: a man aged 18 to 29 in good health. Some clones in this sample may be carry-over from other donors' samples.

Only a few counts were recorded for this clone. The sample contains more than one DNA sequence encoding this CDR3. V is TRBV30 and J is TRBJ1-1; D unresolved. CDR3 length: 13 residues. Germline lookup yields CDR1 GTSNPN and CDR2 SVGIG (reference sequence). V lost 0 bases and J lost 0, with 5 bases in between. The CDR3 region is CAWSVAVNTEAFF. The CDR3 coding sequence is TGTGCCTGGAGTGTGGCGGTGAACACTGAAGCTTTCTTT.

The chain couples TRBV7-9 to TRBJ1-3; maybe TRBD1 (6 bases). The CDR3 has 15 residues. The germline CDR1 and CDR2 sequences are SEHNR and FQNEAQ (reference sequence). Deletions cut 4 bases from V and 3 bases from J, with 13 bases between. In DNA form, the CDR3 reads TGTGCCAGCAGCTCCTTGGACAGTGGTGGAAACACCATATATTTT. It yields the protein CASSSLDSGGNTIYF.

CDR3 nucleotide sequence: TGCGCCAGCAGCCCGGGAATGGCACCAGATACGCAGTATTTT. Its translation: CASSPGMAPDTQYF. J is TRBJ2-3 and V is TRBV4-3; possible D gene TRBD2, 5 bases. The germline V and J ends were trimmed by 4 bases and 4 bases, with 12 bases remaining between them. Germline values: CDR1 LGHNA, CDR2 YSLEER. The CDR3 runs 14 residues.

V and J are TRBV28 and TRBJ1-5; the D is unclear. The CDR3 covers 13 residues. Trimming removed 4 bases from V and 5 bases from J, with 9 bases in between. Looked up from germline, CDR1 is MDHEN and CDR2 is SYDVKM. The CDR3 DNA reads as TGTGCCAGCAGTTGGCAGAAGCATCAGCCCCAGCATTTT. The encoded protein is CASSWQKHQPQHF.

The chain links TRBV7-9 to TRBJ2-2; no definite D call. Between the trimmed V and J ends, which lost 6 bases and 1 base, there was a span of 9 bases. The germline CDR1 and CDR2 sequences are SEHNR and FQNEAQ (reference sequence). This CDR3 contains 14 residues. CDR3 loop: CASSTNRNTGELFF. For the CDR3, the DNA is TGTGCCAGCAGTACTAACAGGAACACCGGGGAGCTGTTTTTT.

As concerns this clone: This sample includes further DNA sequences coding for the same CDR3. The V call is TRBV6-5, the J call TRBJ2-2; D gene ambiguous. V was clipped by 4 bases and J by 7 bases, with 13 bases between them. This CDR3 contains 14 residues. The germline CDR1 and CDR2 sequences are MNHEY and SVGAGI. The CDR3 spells CASSFRLEVGELFF. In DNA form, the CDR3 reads TGTGCCAGCAGTTTTCGGTTGGAAGTCGGGGAGCTGTTTTTT.

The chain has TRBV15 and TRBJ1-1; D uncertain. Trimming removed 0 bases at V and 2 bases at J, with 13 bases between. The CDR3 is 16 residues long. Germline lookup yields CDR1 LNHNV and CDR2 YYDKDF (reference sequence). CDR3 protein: CATSRDRRALNTEAFF. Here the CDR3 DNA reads TGTGCCACCAGCAGAGATCGACGGGCCTTAAACACTGAAGCTTTCTTT.

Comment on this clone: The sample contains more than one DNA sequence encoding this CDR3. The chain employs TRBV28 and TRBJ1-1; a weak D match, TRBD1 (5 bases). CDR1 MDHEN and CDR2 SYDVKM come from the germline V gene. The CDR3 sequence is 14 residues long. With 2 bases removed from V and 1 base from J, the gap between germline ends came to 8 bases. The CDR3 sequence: CASSLRGSNTEAFF. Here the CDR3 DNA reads TGTGCCAGCAGTTTACGGGGGTCGAACACTGAAGCTTTCTTT.

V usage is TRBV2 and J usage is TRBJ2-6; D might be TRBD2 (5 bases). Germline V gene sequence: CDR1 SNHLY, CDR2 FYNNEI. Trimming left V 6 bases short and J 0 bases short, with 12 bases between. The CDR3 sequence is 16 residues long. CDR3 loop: CASRGELFSGANVLTF. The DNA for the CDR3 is TGTGCCAGCAGGGGAGAATTGTTCTCTGGGGCCAACGTCCTGACTTTC.

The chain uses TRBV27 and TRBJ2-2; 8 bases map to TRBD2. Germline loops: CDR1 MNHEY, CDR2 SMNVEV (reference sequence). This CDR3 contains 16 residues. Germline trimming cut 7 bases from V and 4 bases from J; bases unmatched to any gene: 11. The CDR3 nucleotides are TGTGCCAGCACTTGGGCAGCGGGAGAGGTCACCGGGGAGCTGTTTTTT. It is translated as CASTWAAGEVTGELFF.

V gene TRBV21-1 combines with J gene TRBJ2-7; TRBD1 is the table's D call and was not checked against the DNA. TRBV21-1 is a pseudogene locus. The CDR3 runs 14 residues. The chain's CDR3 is CASSTRDSPYEQYF. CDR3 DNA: TGTGCCAGCAGCACCCGGGACAGTCCCTACGAGCAGTACTTC.

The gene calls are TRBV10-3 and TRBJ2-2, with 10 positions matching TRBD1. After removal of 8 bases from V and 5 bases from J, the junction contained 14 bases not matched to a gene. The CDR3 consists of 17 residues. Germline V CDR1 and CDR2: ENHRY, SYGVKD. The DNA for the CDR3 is TGTGCCATCCGACTGGGACAGGGGCCTACATTAACCGGGGAGCTGTTTTTT. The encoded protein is CAIRLGQGPTLTGELFF.

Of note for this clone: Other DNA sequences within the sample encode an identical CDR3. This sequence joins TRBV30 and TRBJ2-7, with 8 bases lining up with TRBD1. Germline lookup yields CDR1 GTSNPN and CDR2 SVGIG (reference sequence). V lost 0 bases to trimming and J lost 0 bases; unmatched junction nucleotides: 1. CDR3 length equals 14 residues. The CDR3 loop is CAWSVGQASYEQYF. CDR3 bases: TGTGCCTGGAGTGTGGGACAGGCCTCCTACGAGCAGTACTTC.

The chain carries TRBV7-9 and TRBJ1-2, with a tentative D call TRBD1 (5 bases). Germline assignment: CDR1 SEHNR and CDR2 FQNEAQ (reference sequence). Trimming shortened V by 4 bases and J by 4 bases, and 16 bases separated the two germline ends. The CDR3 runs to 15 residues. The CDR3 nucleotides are TGTGCCAGCAGCTCCCCAGACCCGGACACCTATGGCTACACCTTC. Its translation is CASSSPDPDTYGYTF.

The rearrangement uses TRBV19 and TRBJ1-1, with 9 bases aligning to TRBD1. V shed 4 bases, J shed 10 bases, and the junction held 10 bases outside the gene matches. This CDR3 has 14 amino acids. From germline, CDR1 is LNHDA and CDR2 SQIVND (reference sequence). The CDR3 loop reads CASSTYRGQGRAFF. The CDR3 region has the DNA TGTGCCAGTAGTACATATCGAGGACAGGGGAGAGCTTTCTTT.

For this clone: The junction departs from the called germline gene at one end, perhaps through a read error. Here the CDR3 DNA reads TGTGCCAGCAGCTTGGACCAGGGGGTGTACATTGAGCAGTTCTTC. Protein sequence: CASSLDQGVYIEQFF. This sequence joins TRBV5-8 and TRBJ2-1; 7 nucleotides match TRBD1. The CDR3 length is 15 residues. Germline loops: CDR1 SGHTS, CDR2 YDEGEE.

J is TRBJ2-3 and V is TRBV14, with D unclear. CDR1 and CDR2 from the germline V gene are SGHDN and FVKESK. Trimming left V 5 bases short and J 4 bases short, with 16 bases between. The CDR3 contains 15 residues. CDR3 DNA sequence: TGTGCCAGCAGCGACTTGCCGGTCCCAGCAGATACGCAGTATTTT. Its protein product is CASSDLPVPADTQYF. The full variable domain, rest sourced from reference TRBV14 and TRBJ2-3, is EAGVTQFPSHSVIEKGQTVTLRCDPISGHDNLYWYRRVMGKEIKFLLHFVKESKQDESGMPNNRFLAERTGGTYSTLKVQPAELEDSGVYFCASSDLPVPADTQYFGPGTRLTVL.

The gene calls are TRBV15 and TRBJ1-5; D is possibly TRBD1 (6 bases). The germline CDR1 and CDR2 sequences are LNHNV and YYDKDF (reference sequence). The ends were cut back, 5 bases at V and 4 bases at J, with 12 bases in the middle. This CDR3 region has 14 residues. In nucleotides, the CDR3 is TGTGCCACCAGCCCACGGGGGCGAAATCAGCCCCAGCATTTT. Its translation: CATSPRGRNQPQHF. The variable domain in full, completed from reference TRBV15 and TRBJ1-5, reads DAMVIQNPRYQVTQFGKPVTLSCSQTLNHNVMYWYQQKSSQAPKLLFHYYDKDFNNEADTPDNFQSRRPNTSFCFLDIRSPGLGDTAMYLCATSPRGRNQPQHFGDGTRLSIL.

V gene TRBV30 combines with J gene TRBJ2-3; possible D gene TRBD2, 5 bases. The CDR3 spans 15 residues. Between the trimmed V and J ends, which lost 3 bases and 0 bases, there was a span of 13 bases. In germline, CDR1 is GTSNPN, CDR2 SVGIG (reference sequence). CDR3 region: CAWSTGAASTDTQYF. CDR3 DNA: TGTGCCTGGAGCACTGGAGCGGCTAGCACAGATACGCAGTATTTT.

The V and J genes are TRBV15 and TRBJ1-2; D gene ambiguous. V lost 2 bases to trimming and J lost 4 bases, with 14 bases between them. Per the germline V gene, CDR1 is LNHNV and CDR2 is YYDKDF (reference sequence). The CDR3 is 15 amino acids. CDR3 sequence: CATSRLPEDTYGYTF. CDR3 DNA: TGTGCCACCAGCAGACTCCCGGAGGATACCTATGGCTACACCTTC.